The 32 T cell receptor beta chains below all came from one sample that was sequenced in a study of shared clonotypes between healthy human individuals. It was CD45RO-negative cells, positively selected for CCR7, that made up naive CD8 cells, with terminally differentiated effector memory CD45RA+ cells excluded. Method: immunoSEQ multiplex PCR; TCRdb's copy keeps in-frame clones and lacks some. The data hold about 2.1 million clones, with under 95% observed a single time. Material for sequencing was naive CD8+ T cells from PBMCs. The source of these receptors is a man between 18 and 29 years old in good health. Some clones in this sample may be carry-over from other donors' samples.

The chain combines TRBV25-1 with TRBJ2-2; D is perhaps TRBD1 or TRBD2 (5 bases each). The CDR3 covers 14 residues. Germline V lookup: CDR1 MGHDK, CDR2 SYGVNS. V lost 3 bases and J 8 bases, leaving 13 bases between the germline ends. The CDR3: CASSEDRGRGELFF. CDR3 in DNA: TGTGCCAGCAGTGAGGATCGGGGACGTGGGGAGCTGTTTTTT.

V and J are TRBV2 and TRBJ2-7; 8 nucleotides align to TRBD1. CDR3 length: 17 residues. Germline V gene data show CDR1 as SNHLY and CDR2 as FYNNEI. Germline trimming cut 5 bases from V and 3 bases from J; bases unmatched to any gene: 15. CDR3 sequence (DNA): TGTGCCAGCAGTCCTCCCTTGGACAGGGTCGTTTTCTACGAGCAGTACTTC. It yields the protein CASSPPLDRVVFYEQYF.

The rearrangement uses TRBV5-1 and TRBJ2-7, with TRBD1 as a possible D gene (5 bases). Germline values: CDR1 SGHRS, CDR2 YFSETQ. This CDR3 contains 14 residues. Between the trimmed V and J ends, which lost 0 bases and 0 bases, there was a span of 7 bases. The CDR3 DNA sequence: TGCGCCAGCAGCTTGGAGGGGTACTCCTACGAGCAGTACTTC. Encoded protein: CASSLEGYSYEQYF. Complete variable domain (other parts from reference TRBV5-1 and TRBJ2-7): KAGVTQTPRYLIKTRGQQVTLSCSPISGHRSVSWYQQTPGQGLQFLFEYFSETQRNKGNFPGRFSGRQFSNSRSEMNVSTLELGDSALYLCASSLEGYSYEQYFGPGTRLTVT.

CDR3 loop: CASSSGLGTYNEQFF. CDR3 nucleotide sequence: TGTGCCAGCAGCTCGGGACTAGGGACATACAATGAGCAGTTCTTC. V gene TRBV27 combines with J gene TRBJ2-1; 8 bases match TRBD2. The V gene end was trimmed by 6 bases and the J gene end by 4 bases; junction bases not matched to a gene: 8. This CDR3 region has 15 residues. Germline CDR1 and CDR2: MNHEY and SMNVEV (reference sequence).

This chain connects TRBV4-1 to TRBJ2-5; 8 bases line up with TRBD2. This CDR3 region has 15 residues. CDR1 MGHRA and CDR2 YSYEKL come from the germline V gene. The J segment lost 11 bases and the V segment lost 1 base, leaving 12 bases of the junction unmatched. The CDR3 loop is CASSQVPGGAREQYF. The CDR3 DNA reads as TGCGCCAGCAGCCAAGTTCCGGGGGGGGCTAGAGAGCAGTACTTC.

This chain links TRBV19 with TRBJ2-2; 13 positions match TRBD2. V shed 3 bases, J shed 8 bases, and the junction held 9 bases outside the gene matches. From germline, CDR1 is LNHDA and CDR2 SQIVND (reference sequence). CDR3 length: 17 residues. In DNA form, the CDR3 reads TGTGCCAGTAGTATCGCGACTAGCGGGAGGAGATCTGGGGAGCTGTTTTTT. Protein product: CASSIATSGRRSGELFF.

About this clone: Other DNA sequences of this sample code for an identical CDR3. Here the CDR3 reads CASSSSGVSYEQYF. The DNA of the CDR3 is TGTGCCAGCAGCTCTAGCGGGGTCTCCTACGAGCAGTACTTC. V is TRBV27 and J is TRBJ2-7, with 9 nucleotides matching TRBD2. V shed 6 bases, J shed 0 bases, and the junction held 3 bases outside the gene matches. Germline V CDR1 and CDR2: MNHEY, SMNVEV (reference sequence). This CDR3 is built from 14 residues.

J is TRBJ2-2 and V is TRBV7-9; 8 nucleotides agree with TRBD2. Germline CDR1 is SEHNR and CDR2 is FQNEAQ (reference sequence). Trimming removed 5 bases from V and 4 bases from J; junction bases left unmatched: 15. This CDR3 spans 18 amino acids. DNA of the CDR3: TGTGCCAGCAGCCCTATGGGTCGGGAGGGCCGGGGCACCGGGGAGCTGTTTTTT. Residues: CASSPMGREGRGTGELFF.

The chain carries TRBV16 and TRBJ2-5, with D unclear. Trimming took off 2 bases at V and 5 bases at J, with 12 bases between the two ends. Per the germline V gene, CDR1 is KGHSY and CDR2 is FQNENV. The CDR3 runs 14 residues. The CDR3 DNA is TGTGCCAGCAGCCAACGCTCTTTCAGGGAGACCCAGTACTTC. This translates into CASSQRSFRETQYF.

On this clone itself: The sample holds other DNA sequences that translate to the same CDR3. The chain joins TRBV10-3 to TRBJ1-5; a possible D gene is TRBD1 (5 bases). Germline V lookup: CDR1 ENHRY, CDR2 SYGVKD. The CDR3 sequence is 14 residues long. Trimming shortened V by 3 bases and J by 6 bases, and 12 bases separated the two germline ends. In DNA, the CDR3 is TGTGCCATCAGTGAATCTCCGGGGGGTCAGCCCCAGCATTTT. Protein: CAISESPGGQPQHF.

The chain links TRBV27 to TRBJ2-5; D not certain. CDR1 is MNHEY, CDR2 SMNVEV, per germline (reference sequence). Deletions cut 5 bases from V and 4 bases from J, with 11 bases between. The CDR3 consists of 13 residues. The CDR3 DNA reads TGTGCCAGCAGTGGATGGCCCCCAGAGACCCAGTACTTC. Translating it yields CASSGWPPETQYF.

DNA of the CDR3: TGCGCCAGCAGCTCGCGAGGGGGCGCGGAGACCCAGTACTTC. This sequence encodes CASSSRGGAETQYF. The chain links TRBV5-1 to TRBJ2-5; 7 bases match TRBD1. CDR3 size: 14 residues. Germline CDR1 and CDR2: SGHRS and YFSETQ. Unmatched junction bases numbered 7, after V lost 3 bases and J lost 5 bases. Supplemented by reference TRBV5-1 and TRBJ2-5, the full variable domain reads KAGVTQTPRYLIKTRGQQVTLSCSPISGHRSVSWYQQTPGQGLQFLFEYFSETQRNKGNFPGRFSGRQFSNSRSEMNVSTLELGDSALYLCASSSRGGAETQYFGPGTRLLVL.

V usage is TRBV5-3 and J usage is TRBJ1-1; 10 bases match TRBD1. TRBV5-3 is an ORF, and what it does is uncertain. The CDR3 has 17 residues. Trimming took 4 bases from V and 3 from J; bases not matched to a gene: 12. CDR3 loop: CARSPAGTGEGDTEAFF. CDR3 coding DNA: TGTGCCAGAAGCCCTGCCGGGACAGGGGAGGGGGACACTGAAGCTTTCTTT.

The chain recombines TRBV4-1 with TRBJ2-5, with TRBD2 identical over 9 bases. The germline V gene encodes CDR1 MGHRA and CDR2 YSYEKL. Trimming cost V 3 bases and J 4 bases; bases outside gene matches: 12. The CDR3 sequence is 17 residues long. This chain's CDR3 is CASSHPGGAGGLETQYF. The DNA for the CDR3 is TGCGCCAGCAGCCACCCCGGCGGAGCGGGAGGTCTAGAGACCCAGTACTTC.

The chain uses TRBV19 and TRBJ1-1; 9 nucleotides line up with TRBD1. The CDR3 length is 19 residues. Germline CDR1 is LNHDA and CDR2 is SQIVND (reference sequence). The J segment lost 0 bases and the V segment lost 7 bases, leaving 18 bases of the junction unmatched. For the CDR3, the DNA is TGTGCCAGTATCCCCACCTGGGACAGGGATCTGGGAATGAACACTGAAGCTTTCTTT. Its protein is CASIPTWDRDLGMNTEAFF.

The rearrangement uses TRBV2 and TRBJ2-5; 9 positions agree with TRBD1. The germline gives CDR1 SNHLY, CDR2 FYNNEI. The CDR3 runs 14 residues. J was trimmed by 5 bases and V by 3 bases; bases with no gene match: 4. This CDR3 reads CASSDRQGDETQYF. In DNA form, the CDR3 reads TGTGCCAGCAGTGATCGACAGGGGGACGAGACCCAGTACTTC. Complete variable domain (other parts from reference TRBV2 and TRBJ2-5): EPEVTQTPSHQVTQMGQEVILRCVPISNHLYFYWYRQILGQKVEFLVSFYNNEISEKSEIFDDQFSVERPDGSNFTLKIRSTKLEDSAMYFCASSDRQGDETQYFGPGTRLLVL.

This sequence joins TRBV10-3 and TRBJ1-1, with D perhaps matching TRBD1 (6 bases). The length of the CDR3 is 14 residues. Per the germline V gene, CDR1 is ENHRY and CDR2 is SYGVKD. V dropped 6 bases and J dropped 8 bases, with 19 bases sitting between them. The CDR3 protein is CAISGPGGGPEAFF. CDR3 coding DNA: TGTGCCATCAGCGGGCCGGGAGGGGGACCCGAAGCTTTCTTT.

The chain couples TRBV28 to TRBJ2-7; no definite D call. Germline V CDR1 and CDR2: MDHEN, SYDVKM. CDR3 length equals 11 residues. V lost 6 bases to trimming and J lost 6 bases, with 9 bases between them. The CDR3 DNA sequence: TGTGCCAGCAGGGCTGTTGGCGAGCAGTACTTC. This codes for CASRAVGEQYF.

For the CDR3, the DNA is TGTGCCAGCAGCTTAGGTCCTCGACTGGTTACTTCTTACGAGCAGTACTTC. The encoded protein is CASSLGPRLVTSYEQYF. The chain has TRBV11-2 and TRBJ2-7; D call uncertain. Germline V gene lookup returns CDR1 SGHAT and CDR2 FQNNGV. This CDR3 contains 17 residues. The V gene lost 1 base and the J gene lost 4 bases, with 20 bases spanning the gap.

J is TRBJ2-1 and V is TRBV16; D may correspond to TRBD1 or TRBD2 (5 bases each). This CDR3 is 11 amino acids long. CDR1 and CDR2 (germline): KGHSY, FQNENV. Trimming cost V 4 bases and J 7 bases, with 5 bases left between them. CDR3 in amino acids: CASSRGNEQFF. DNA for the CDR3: TGTGCCAGCAGCCGGGGGAATGAGCAGTTCTTC. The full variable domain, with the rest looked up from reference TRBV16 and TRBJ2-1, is GEEVAQTPKHLVRGEGQKAKLYCAPIKGHSYVFWYQQVLKNEFKFLISFQNENVFDETGMPKERFSAKCLPNSPCSLEIQATKLEDSAVYFCASSRGNEQFFGPGTRLTVL.

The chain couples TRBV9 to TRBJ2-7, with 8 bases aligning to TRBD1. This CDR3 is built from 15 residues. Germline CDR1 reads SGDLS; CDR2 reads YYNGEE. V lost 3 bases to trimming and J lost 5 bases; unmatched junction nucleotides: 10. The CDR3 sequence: CASSGAGTGLDEQYF. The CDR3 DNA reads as TGTGCCAGCAGCGGGGCCGGGACAGGTCTGGACGAGCAGTACTTC.

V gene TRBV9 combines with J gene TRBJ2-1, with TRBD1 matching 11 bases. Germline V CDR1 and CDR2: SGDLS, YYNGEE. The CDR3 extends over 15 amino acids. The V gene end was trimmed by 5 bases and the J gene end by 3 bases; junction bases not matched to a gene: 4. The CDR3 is CASSAGQGGYNEQFF. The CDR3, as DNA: TGTGCCAGCAGTGCGGGACAGGGGGGCTACAATGAGCAGTTCTTC.

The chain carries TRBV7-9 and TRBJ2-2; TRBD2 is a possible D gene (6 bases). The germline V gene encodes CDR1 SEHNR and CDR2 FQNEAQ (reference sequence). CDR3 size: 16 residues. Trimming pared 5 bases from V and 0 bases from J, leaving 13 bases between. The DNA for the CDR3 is TGTGCCAGCAGCCCCCGGGGGACGGCGAACACCGGGGAGCTGTTTTTT. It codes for CASSPRGTANTGELFF.

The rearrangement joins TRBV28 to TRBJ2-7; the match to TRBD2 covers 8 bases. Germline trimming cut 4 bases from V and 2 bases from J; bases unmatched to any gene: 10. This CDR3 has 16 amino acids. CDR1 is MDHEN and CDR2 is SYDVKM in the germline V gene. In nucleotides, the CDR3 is TGTGCCAGCAGTTGGAAAGCCGGGACTAGTGCCTACGAGCAGTACTTC. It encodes CASSWKAGTSAYEQYF.

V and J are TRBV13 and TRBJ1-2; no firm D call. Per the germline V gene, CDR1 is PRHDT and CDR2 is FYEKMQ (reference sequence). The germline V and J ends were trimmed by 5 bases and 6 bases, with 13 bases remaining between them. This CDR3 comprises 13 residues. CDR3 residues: CASSPAGSHGYTF. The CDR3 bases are TGTGCCAGCAGCCCAGCGGGGTCCCATGGCTACACCTTC.

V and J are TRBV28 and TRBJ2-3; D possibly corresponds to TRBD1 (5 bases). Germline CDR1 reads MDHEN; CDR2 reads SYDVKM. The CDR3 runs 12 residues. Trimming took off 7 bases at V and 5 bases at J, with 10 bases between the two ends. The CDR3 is CASTQGEDTQYF. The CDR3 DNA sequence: TGTGCCAGCACCCAAGGGGAAGATACGCAGTATTTT. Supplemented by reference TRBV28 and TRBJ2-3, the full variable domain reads DVKVTQSSRYLVKRTGEKVFLECVQDMDHENMFWYRQDPGLGLRLIYFSYDVKMKEKGDIPEGYSVSREKKERFSLILESASTNQTSMYLCASTQGEDTQYFGPGTRLTVL.

As DNA, the CDR3 is TGTGCCAGCAGCTTGACCCTGCGGGCGAACACCGGGGAGCTGTTTTTT. Amino acid sequence: CASSLTLRANTGELFF. V usage is TRBV5-4 and J usage is TRBJ2-2, with a possible D match to TRBD2 (5 bases). Germline V gene sequence: CDR1 SGHNT, CDR2 YYREEE (reference sequence). The CDR3 has 16 amino acids. V lost 1 base and J 0 bases, leaving 10 bases between the germline ends.

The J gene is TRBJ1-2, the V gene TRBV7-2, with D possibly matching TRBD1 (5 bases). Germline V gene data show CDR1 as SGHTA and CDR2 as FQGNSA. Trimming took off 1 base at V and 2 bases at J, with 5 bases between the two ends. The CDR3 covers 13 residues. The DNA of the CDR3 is TGTGCCAGCAGCTTAGGGGGGAACTATGGCTACACCTTC. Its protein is CASSLGGNYGYTF.

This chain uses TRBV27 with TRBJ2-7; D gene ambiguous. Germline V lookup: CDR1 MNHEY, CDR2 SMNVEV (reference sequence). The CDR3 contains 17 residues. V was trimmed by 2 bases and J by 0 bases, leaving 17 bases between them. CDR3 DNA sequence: TGTGCCAGCAGTTTAATGAGCAGGCAAACAAACTCCTACGAGCAGTACTTC. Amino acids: CASSLMSRQTNSYEQYF.

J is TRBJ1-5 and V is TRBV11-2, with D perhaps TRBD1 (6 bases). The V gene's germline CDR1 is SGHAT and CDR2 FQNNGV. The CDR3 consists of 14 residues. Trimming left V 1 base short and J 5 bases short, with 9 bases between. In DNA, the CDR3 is TGTGCCAGCAGCTTAGGCCCAGGGGATCAGCCCCAGCATTTT. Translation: CASSLGPGDQPQHF.

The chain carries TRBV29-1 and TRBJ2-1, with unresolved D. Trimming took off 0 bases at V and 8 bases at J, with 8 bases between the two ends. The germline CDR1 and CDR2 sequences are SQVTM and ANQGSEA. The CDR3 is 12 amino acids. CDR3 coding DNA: TGCAGCGTTGAAGACCGCCGGGATGAGCAGTTCTTC. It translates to CSVEDRRDEQFF.

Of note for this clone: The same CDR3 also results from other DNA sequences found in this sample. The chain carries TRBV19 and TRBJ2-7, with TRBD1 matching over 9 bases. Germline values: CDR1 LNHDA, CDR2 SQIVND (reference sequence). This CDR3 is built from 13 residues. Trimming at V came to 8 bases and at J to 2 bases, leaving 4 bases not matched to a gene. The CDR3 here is CASSGTGPYEQYF. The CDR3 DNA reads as TGTGCCAGTTCCGGGACAGGGCCCTACGAGCAGTACTTC.